This entry lists 30 T cell receptor beta chains sequenced from one sample in a study of T cells in Graves' hyperthyroidism and ophthalmopathy. The CDR3 regions of TCR beta were amplified from RNA transcripts. First-round RT-PCR of the TCR CDR3 relied on the HTBI primer set. One entry per CDR3 protein, called by TCRdb with MiXCR from the multiplex PCR reads. Seen here are 340,000 or so distinct CDR3 sequences, 16% observed once, and the top ten hold roughly a third. Sequencing was performed on blood. The receptors here all came from a man aged 30 to 45 with Graves' hyperthyroidism.

At least ten counts were recorded for this clonotype. CDR3 coding DNA: TGCAGTGCTAGCTCGACAGGGCGGGAAAAACTGTTTTTT. Residues: CSASSTGREKLFF. The chain has TRBV20-1 and TRBJ1-4, with 7 bases fitting TRBD1. The CDR3 totals 13 residues. V dropped 3 bases and J dropped 8; count of bases not matched to a gene: 6. Germline lookup yields CDR1 DFQATT and CDR2 SNEGSKA (reference sequence).

V usage is TRBV6-1 and J usage is TRBJ1-6; 8 positions match TRBD1. The CDR3 runs to 14 residues. CDR1 MNHNS and CDR2 SASEGT come from the germline V gene. V gave up 8 bases and J gave up 10 bases; unmatched junction bases: 10. CDR3: CASGGGQGVSPLHF. CDR3 bases: TGTGCCAGCGGCGGCGGACAGGGAGTCTCACCCCTCCACTTT.

This clonotype was observed at least ten times. The chain is built from TRBV30 and TRBJ1-5; TRBD1 matches at 7 bases. The V segment lost 1 base and the J segment 7 bases; nucleotides outside the gene matches: 7. The CDR3 runs 14 residues. CDR1 is GTSNPN and CDR2 is SVGIG in the germline V gene (reference sequence). CDR3 residues: CAWSGDRDDQPQHF. The CDR3, as DNA: TGTGCCTGGAGTGGAGACAGGGACGACCAGCCCCAGCATTTT. Full variable domain (rest looked up from reference TRBV30 and TRBJ1-5): SQTIHQWPATLVQPVGSPLSLECTVEGTSNPNLYWYRQAAGRGLQLLFYSVGIGQISSEVPQNLSASRPQDRQFILSSKKLLLSDSGFYLCAWSGDRDDQPQHFGDGTRLSIL.

There are many counts of this clonotype. The chain couples TRBV27 to TRBJ1-1, with D maybe TRBD1 (6 bases). Germline V lookup: CDR1 MNHEY, CDR2 SMNVEV (reference sequence). This CDR3 has 13 amino acids. Trimming pared 6 bases from V and 7 bases from J, leaving 15 bases between. CDR3 region: CASSLQGWGEAFF. In DNA, the CDR3 is TGTGCCAGCAGCCTCCAGGGGTGGGGTGAAGCTTTCTTT.

This clonotype was recorded a few times. This chain uses TRBV20-1 with TRBJ2-3; no clear D gene. This CDR3 has 15 residues. CDR1 is DFQATT, CDR2 SNEGSKA, per germline (reference sequence). The CDR3 here is CRALPAEGGTDTQYF. The CDR3 coding sequence is TGCAGGGCACTCCCCGCGGAAGGAGGCACAGATACGCAGTATTTT.

This clonotype came up many times. The chain recombines TRBV6-5 with TRBJ2-7; 10 bases are a match to TRBD2. Trimming took 0 bases from V and 6 from J; bases not matched to a gene: 5. Germline V gene data show CDR1 as MNHEY and CDR2 as SVGAGI. The CDR3 spans 15 residues. CDR3 DNA: TGTGCCAGCAGTTACTCGGAAGCGGGAGGGCGCGAGCAGTACTTC. Amino acids: CASSYSEAGGREQYF.

This clonotype came up many times. The V call is TRBV7-8, the J call TRBJ2-1; 7 nucleotides match TRBD2. The ends lost 2 bases at V and 7 bases at J; junction bases unmatched: 8. CDR3 length: 15 amino acids. Germline V gives CDR1 SGHVS, CDR2 FQNEAQ. In DNA form, the CDR3 reads TGTGCCAGCAGCTTACGGCTAGCGGCACAAAATGAGCAGTTCTTC. Encoded protein: CASSLRLAAQNEQFF.

Many counts were recorded for this clonotype. This chain links TRBV3-1 with TRBJ2-7; the D is unclear. CDR1 is LGHDT and CDR2 is YNNKEL in the germline V gene (reference sequence). The V end lost 3 bases, the J end lost 4 bases, and 13 bases lay between the germline ends. The CDR3 has 14 residues. The CDR3 loop reads CASSHDNLGYEQYF. The CDR3 DNA sequence: TGTGCCAGCAGCCACGACAACCTCGGGTACGAGCAGTACTTC.

There are many counts of this clonotype. The chain uses TRBV12-3 or TRBV12-4 and TRBJ2-2; D unresolved. With 7 bases removed from V and 6 bases from J, the gap between germline ends came to 12 bases. The CDR3 spans 13 residues. The CDR3: CASKNWGAGELFF. CDR3 DNA: TGTGCCAGCAAAAACTGGGGTGCCGGGGAGCTGTTTTTT.

The chain combines TRBV9 with TRBJ1-2; 7 nucleotides agree with TRBD1. This CDR3 spans 13 amino acids. With V trimmed by 3 bases and J by 8 bases, 7 bases remained unmatched. CDR1 SGDLS and CDR2 YYNGEE come from the germline V gene. Here the CDR3 DNA reads TGTGCCAGCAGCGGAGGGACAGCGGCGGGCTACACCTTC. Translating gives CASSGGTAAGYTF.

This clonotype occurred many times. The V gene is TRBV28, the J gene TRBJ2-5; TRBD1 matches 8 bases. The J segment lost 5 bases and the V segment lost 6 bases, leaving 11 bases of the junction unmatched. Germline CDR1 and CDR2: MDHEN and SYDVKM. This CDR3 contains 15 residues. In DNA form, the CDR3 reads TGTGCCAGCAGCCCGGACAGGGCCCAAGTGGAGACCCAGTACTTC. The encoded protein is CASSPDRAQVETQYF.

This clonotype has just a few counts. The V call is TRBV7-3, the J call TRBJ1-2, with TRBD1 matching over 9 bases. The CDR3 totals 15 residues. CDR1 SGHTA and CDR2 FQGTGA come from the germline V gene. After removal of 5 bases from V and 2 bases from J, the junction contained 6 bases not matched to a gene. The chain's CDR3 is CASSPSGTGNYGYTF. The CDR3 DNA sequence: TGTGCCAGCAGCCCGTCGGGGACAGGGAACTATGGCTACACCTTC.

V gene TRBV30 combines with J gene TRBJ2-5; possibly TRBD1 for D (6 bases). The CDR3 is made up of 13 amino acids. Trimming took 1 base from V and 2 from J, leaving 8 bases between them. The V gene's germline CDR1 is GTSNPN and CDR2 SVGIG (reference sequence). For the CDR3, the DNA is TGTGCCTGGAGTGGGACAGTGCAAGAGACCCAGTACTTC. Translated, it gives CAWSGTVQETQYF.

This clonotype was observed many times. The J gene is TRBJ2-5, the V gene TRBV20-1; tentatively, D is TRBD2 (5 bases). The CDR3 has 14 amino acids. Germline V gene data show CDR1 as DFQATT and CDR2 as SNEGSKA (reference sequence). V shed 6 bases and J shed 5 bases, with 19 bases lying between them. The CDR3 protein is CSAYPRATRETQYF. The CDR3 DNA is TGCAGTGCCTATCCGAGGGCCACACGGGAGACCCAGTACTTC.

As concerns this clonotype: Being one base from a much bigger clone, this may be a read error. In DNA, the CDR3 is TGTGCCAGCAGCCCTCCGACAGGGGGTAAGTTCTTC. Translating it yields CASSPPTGGKFF. The chain recombines TRBV3-1 with TRBJ2-1, with TRBD1 matching over 9 bases. The V gene's germline CDR1 is LGHDT and CDR2 YNNKEL (reference sequence). The CDR3 consists of 12 residues. V lost 4 bases to trimming and J lost 14 bases; unmatched junction nucleotides: 6.

The chain uses TRBV6-6 and TRBJ2-2; D perhaps matches TRBD1 (6 bases). Trimming pared 2 bases from V and 4 bases from J, leaving 17 bases between. This CDR3 spans 17 amino acids. The V gene's germline CDR1 is MNHNY and CDR2 SVGAGI (reference sequence). The CDR3 loop reads CASSYAPPGHRTGELFF. The CDR3 DNA sequence: TGTGCCAGCAGTTACGCGCCCCCGGGACACCGCACCGGGGAGCTGTTTTTT.

This clonotype showed up many times. The gene calls are TRBV20-1 and TRBJ2-7; TRBD2 matches at 11 bases. J was trimmed by 4 bases and V by 5 bases; bases with no gene match: 7. Germline CDR1 DFQATT, CDR2 SNEGSKA (reference sequence). The CDR3 sequence is 14 residues long. In nucleotides, the CDR3 is TGCAGTGCTCCTCGGACTAGCGGGCTTTACGAGCAGTACTTC. This encodes CSAPRTSGLYEQYF.

J is TRBJ2-1 and V is TRBV4-1; D possibly corresponds to TRBD2 (5 bases). The germline gives CDR1 MGHRA, CDR2 YSYEKL. CDR3 length: 15 amino acids. The V gene lost 1 base and the J gene lost 10 bases, with 17 bases spanning the gap. The CDR3, as DNA: TGCGCCAGCAGCCAAGGCAGCTGGACTTCGGACGAGCAGTTCTTC. As protein: CASSQGSWTSDEQFF.

The chain is built from TRBV27 and TRBJ1-1; weak D call: TRBD1 (5 bases). The germline V and J ends were trimmed by 3 bases and 5 bases, with 13 bases remaining between them. The CDR3 has 14 residues. Germline V gene lookup returns CDR1 MNHEY and CDR2 SMNVEV (reference sequence). The CDR3 nucleotides read TGTGCCAGCAGTTTCCGACAGAGGTGGACTGAAGCTTTCTTT. Protein sequence: CASSFRQRWTEAFF.

This clonotype was detected only a few times. The V gene is TRBV9, the J gene TRBJ1-1; weak D call: TRBD1 (6 bases). The germline V gene encodes CDR1 SGDLS and CDR2 YYNGEE. This CDR3 spans 13 amino acids. Trimming removed 3 bases from V and 4 bases from J, with 10 bases in between. The CDR3 protein is CASSATGSTEAFF. The CDR3 DNA reads TGTGCCAGCAGCGCAACAGGGTCCACTGAAGCTTTCTTT.

This clonotype appeared many times. The chain is built from TRBV28 and TRBJ1-2; no definite D call. V shed 5 bases and J shed 1 base, with 11 bases lying between them. The germline V gene encodes CDR1 MDHEN and CDR2 SYDVKM. This CDR3 contains 14 residues. The CDR3 sequence: CASSAPGINYGYTF. The DNA for the CDR3 is TGTGCCAGCAGTGCGCCGGGAATTAACTATGGCTACACCTTC.

V gene TRBV3-1 combines with J gene TRBJ2-1; no reliable D call. Germline V gene lookup returns CDR1 LGHDT and CDR2 YNNKEL (reference sequence). The CDR3 contains 13 residues. Deletions cut 0 bases from V and 15 bases from J, with 15 bases between. CDR3 DNA sequence: TGTGCCAGCAGCCAAGAAAGGTTTAGCCTAGGGTTCTTC. Translated, it gives CASSQERFSLGFF.

This chain links TRBV2 with TRBJ1-2; D is ambiguous. Germline loops: CDR1 SNHLY, CDR2 FYNNEI. This CDR3 contains 9 residues. Deletions cut 11 bases from V and 7 bases from J, with 8 bases between. CDR3 sequence (DNA): TGTGCCGGGCGGAGTGGCTACACCTTC. It yields the protein CAGRSGYTF. Looking up the rest from reference TRBV2 and TRBJ1-2 gives the full variable domain: EPEVTQTPSHQVTQMGQEVILRCVPISNHLYFYWYRQILGQKVEFLVSFYNNEISEKSEIFDDQFSVERPDGSNFTLKIRSTKLEDSAMYFCAGRSGYTFGSGTRLTVV.

This clonotype was counted ten times or more. The chain employs TRBV6-2 or TRBV6-3 and TRBJ1-5; TRBD1 matches at 9 bases. The CDR3 totals 16 residues. Germline CDR1 and CDR2: MNHEY and SVGEGT. V shed 0 bases and J 3 bases; nucleotides not matched to a gene: 3. The CDR3 loop reads CASSYSGQGNNQPQHF. CDR3 bases: TGTGCCAGCAGTTACTCTGGACAGGGGAACAATCAGCCCCAGCATTTT.

As for this clonotype: This may stem from a read error, because a much larger clone lies one nucleotide away. This rearrangement joins TRBV12-3 or TRBV12-4 to TRBJ2-5, with D hard to call. Trimming cost V 8 bases and J 10 bases, with 20 bases left between them. The CDR3 length is 13 residues. The CDR3 reads CASGASAGKIQYF. In DNA form, the CDR3 reads TGTGCCAGCGGCGCGTCGGCAGGAAAGATCCAGTACTTC.

The V and J genes are TRBV7-9 and TRBJ2-7; tentative D call: TRBD2 (6 bases). This CDR3 is 11 amino acids long. Germline V lookup: CDR1 SEHNR, CDR2 FQNEAQ (reference sequence). The germline V and J ends were trimmed by 8 bases and 4 bases, with 9 bases remaining between them. The CDR3: CASASAYEQYF. In DNA form, the CDR3 reads TGTGCCAGCGCTAGCGCTTACGAGCAGTACTTC.

The V gene is TRBV6-6, the J gene TRBJ2-1; tentative D call: TRBD2 (6 bases). The CDR3 contains 15 residues. Germline assignment: CDR1 MNHNY and CDR2 SVGAGI (reference sequence). V shed 2 bases and J shed 4 bases, with 12 bases lying between them. The CDR3 DNA follows: TGTGCCAGCAGTTACATGGGGGAGGCGTACAATGAGCAGTTCTTC. The encoded protein is CASSYMGEAYNEQFF.

This clonotype was counted many times. J is TRBJ2-7 and V is TRBV18, with 7 bases that match TRBD2. Losses at the gene ends were 3 bases for V and 1 base for J; bases not matched to a gene: 6. CDR1 and CDR2 (germline): KGHSH, LQKENI. The CDR3 runs 15 residues. CDR3 in amino acids: CASSPLAAGSYEQYF. The CDR3 DNA sequence: TGTGCCAGCTCACCCCTAGCGGCGGGTTCCTACGAGCAGTACTTC.

This clonotype was found many times. The chain couples TRBV5-1 to TRBJ2-7; no firm D call. This CDR3 has 15 amino acids. V was trimmed by 4 bases and J by 5 bases, leaving 19 bases between them. Germline loops: CDR1 SGHRS, CDR2 YFSETQ. The CDR3, as DNA: TGCGCCAGCAGCCCCGGAAGGCCAACAAGTGACGAGCAGTACTTC. Translation gives CASSPGRPTSDEQYF.

This clonotype was counted many times. One end of the junction fails to match germline, which may point to a read error. V gene TRBV20-1 combines with J gene TRBJ2-1, with D possibly called TRBD1 or TRBD2 (5 bases each). Per the germline V gene, CDR1 is DFQATT and CDR2 is SNEGSKA (reference sequence). The CDR3 spans 14 residues. The CDR3 loop reads CSAKRDRTYHEQFF. The DNA of the CDR3 is TGCAGTGCCAAGAGGGACCGGACCTACCATGAGCAGTTCTTC.